The clone carrying this T cell receptor beta chain was recorded a few times. The antigen is not known. This entry comes from a study of early T cells in non-severe SARS-CoV-2 infection. Study-wide background: Chains from this unsorted whole-blood bulk RNA could not be paired.

Study-level findings and limits: Using VDJdb, the matching emphasized anti-spike CD8 responses while missing private and CD4 specificities.

The TCR library protocol was used to attach unique molecular identifiers. These identifiers were attached to individual cDNA molecules. TCRdb itself ran the 5' RACE reads through MiXCR, one entry per CDR3 protein. The sample contains roughly 32,000 distinct CDR3 sequences, around 5.6% of which appear only once. This CDR3 is built from 16 residues. The V gene lost 3 bases and the J gene lost 3 bases, with 15 bases spanning the gap. Germline V gene sequence: CDR1 SGHTA, CDR2 FQGNSA. The chain has TRBV7-2 and TRBJ2-1; D might be TRBD2 (6 bases). The sequenced sample consisted of whole blood. The source of this sequence is an adult who was a healthcare worker with PCR-confirmed SARS-CoV-2 infection or an uninfected control (not recorded which). CDR3: CASSFPLTGDYNEQFF. The CDR3 DNA reads as TGTGCCAGCAGCTTTCCCCTGACGGGGGACTACAATGAGCAGTTCTTC.